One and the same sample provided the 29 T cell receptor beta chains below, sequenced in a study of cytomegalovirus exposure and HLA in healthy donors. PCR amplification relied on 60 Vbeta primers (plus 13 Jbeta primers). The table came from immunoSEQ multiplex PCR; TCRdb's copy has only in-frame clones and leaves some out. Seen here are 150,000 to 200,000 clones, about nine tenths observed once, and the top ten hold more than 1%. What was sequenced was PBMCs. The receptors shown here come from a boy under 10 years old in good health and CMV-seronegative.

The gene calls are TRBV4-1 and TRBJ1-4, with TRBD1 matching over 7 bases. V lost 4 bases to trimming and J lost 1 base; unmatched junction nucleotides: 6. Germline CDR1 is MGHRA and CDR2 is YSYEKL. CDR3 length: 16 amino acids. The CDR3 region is CASSPRQGVTNEKLFF. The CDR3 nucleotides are TGCGCCAGCAGCCCCCGACAGGGCGTAACTAATGAAAAACTGTTTTTT.

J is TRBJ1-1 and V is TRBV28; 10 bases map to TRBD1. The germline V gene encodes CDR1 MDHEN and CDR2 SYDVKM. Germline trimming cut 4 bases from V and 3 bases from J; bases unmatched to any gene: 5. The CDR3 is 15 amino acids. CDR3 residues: CASSSTGTGDTEAFF. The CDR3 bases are TGTGCCAGCAGTTCAACCGGGACAGGGGACACTGAAGCTTTCTTT.

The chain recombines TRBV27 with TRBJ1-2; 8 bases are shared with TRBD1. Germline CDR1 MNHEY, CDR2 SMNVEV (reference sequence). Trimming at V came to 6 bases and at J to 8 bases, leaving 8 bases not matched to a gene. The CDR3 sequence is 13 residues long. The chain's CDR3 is CASSSRGPDGYTF. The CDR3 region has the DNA TGTGCCAGCAGCTCCAGGGGGCCCGACGGCTACACCTTC.

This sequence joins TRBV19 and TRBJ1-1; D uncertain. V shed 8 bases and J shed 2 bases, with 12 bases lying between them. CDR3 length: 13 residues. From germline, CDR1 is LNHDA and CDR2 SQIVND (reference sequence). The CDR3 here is CASRETGNTEAFF. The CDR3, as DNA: TGTGCCAGTCGTGAGACGGGTAACACTGAAGCTTTCTTT.

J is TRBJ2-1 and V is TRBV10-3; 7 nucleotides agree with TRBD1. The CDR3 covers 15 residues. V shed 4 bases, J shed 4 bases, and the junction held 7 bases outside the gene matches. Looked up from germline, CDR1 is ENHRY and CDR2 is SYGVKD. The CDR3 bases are TGTGCCATCAGTGGAAAGGGGGCATGGTACAATGAGCAGTTCTTC. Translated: CAISGKGAWYNEQFF.

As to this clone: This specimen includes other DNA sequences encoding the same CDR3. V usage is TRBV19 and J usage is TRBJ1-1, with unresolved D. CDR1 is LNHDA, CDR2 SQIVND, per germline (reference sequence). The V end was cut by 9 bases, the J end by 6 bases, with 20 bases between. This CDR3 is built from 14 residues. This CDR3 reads CASSLSGVAPEAFF. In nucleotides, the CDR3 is TGTGCCAGCTCGTTGTCGGGAGTCGCCCCTGAAGCTTTCTTT.

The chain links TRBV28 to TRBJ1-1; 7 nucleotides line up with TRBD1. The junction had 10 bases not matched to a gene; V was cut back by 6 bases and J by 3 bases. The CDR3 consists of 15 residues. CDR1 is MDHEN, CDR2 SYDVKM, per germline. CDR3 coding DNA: TGTGCCAGCAGCTTCCAGGGGGTAGGAGACACTGAAGCTTTCTTT. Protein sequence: CASSFQGVGDTEAFF.

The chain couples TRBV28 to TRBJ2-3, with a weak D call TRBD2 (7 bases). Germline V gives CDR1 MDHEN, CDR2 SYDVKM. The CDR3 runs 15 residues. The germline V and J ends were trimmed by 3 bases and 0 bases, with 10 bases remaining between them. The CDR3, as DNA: TGTGCCAGCAGTTTCGGGGGGCTTAGCACAGATACGCAGTATTTT. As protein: CASSFGGLSTDTQYF.

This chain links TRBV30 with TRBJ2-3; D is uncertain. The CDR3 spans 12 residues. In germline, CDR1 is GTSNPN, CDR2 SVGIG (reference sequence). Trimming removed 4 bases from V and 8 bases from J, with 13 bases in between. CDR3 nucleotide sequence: TGTGCCTGGATGAACTCTCCGGGTACGCAGTATTTT. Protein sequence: CAWMNSPGTQYF.

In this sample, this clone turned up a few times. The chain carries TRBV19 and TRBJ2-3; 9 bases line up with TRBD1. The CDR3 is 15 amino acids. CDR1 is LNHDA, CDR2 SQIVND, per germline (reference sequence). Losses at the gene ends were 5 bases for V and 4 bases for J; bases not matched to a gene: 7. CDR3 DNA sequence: TGTGCCAGTAGTTTGGGACAGGGTCTGTCAGATACGCAGTATTTT. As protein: CASSLGQGLSDTQYF.

The CDR3, as DNA: TGTGCCAGCAGCCTGCGGGGGACTGAAGCTTTCTTT. Its protein product is CASSLRGTEAFF. This chain connects TRBV27 to TRBJ1-1, with TRBD1 as a possible D gene (5 bases). Trimming took 6 bases from V and 5 from J, leaving 10 bases between them. Germline V gene lookup returns CDR1 MNHEY and CDR2 SMNVEV (reference sequence). The length of the CDR3 is 12 residues.

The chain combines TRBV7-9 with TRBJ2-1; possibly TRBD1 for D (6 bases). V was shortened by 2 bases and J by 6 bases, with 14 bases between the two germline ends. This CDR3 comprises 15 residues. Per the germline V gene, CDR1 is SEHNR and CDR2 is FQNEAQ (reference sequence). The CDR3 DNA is TGTGCCAGCAGCTTAACCGGTGGACAGCCCAATGAGCAGTTCTTC. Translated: CASSLTGGQPNEQFF.

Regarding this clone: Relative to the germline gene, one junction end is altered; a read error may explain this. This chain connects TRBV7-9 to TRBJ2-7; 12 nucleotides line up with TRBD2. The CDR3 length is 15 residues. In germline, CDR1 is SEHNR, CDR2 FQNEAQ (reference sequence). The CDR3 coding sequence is TGTTCCAGCAGCCGACTAGCGGGAGAAGTCGACGAGCAGTACTTC. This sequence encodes CSSSRLAGEVDEQYF. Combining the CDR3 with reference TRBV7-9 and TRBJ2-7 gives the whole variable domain DTGVSQNPRHKITKRGQNVTFRCDPISEHNRLYWYRQTLGQGPEFLTYFQNEAQLEKSRLLSDRFSAERPKGSFSTLEIQRTEQGDSAMYLCSSSRLAGEVDEQYFGPGTRLTVT.

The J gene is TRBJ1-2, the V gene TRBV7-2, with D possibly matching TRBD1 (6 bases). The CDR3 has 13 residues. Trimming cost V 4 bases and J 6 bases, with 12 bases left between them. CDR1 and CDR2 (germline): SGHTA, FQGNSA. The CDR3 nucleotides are TGTGCCAGCAGCTCCCTCAGGGGAAATGGCTACACCTTC. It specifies CASSSLRGNGYTF. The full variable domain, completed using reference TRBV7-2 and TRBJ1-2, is GAGVSQSPSNKVTEKGKDVELRCDPISGHTALYWYRQSLGQGLEFLIYFQGNSAPDKSGLPSDRFSAERTGGSVSTLTIQRTQQEDSAVYLCASSSLRGNGYTFGSGTRLTVV.

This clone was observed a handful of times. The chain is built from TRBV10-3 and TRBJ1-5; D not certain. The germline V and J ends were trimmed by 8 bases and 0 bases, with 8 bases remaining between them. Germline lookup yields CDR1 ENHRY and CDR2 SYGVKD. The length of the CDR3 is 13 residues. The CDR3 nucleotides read TGTGCCATCCGGGATAATAGCAATCAGCCCCAGCATTTT. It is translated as CAIRDNSNQPQHF.

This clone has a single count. The CDR3 spells CASSDPREQYF. For the CDR3, the DNA is TGTGCCAGCAGCGACCCGAGGGAGCAGTACTTC. This chain links TRBV5-5 with TRBJ2-7; D not certain. The CDR3 consists of 11 residues. Trimming took off 4 bases at V and 7 bases at J, with 9 bases between the two ends. Germline V gene sequence: CDR1 SGHKS, CDR2 YYEKEE (reference sequence).

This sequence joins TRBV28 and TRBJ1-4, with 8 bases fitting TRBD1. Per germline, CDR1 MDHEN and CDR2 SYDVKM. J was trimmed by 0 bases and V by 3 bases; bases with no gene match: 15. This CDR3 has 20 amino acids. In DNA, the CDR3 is TGTGCCAGCAGTTTCGACGGGACAGGTGTTGATGGGACAACTAATGAAAAACTGTTTTTT. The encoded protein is CASSFDGTGVDGTTNEKLFF.

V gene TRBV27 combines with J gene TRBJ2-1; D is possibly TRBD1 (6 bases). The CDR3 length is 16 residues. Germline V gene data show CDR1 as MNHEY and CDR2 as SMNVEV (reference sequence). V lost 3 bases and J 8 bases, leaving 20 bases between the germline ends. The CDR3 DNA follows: TGTGCCAGCAGTTTTTTTCCAGGGGCCCATGGTGATGAGCAGTTCTTC. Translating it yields CASSFFPGAHGDEQFF.

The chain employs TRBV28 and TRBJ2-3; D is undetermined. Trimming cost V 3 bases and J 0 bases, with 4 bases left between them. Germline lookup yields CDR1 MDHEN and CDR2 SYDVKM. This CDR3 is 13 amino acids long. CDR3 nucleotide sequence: TGTGCCAGCAGTTTCGGGAGCACAGATACGCAGTATTTT. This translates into CASSFGSTDTQYF.

CDR3 sequence: CASSLARTGNEQFF. CDR3 in DNA: TGTGCCAGCAGTTTGGCTCGCACAGGTAATGAGCAGTTCTTC. The chain couples TRBV28 to TRBJ2-1; a possible D gene is TRBD1 (5 bases). Germline V lookup: CDR1 MDHEN, CDR2 SYDVKM. Trimming took off 3 bases at V and 7 bases at J, with 13 bases between the two ends. This CDR3 is 14 amino acids long.

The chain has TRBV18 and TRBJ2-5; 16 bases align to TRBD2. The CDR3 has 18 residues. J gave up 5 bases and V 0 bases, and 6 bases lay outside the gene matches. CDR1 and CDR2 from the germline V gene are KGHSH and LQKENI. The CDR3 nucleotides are TGTGCCAGCTCACCACCGGGACTAGCGGGAGGGATACCCGAGACCCAGTACTTC. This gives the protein CASSPPGLAGGIPETQYF.

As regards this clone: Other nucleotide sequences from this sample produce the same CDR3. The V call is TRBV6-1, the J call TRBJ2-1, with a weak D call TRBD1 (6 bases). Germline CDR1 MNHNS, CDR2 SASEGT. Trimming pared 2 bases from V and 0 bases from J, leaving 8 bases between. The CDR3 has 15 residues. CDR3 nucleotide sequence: TGTGCCAGCAGTGAACAGGGGTCCTCCTACAATGAGCAGTTCTTC. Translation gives CASSEQGSSYNEQFF.

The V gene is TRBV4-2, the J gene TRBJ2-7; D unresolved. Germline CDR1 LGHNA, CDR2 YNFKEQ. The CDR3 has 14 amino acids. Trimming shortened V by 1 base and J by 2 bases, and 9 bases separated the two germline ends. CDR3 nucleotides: TGTGCCAGCAGCCAAGGAACAGAAGCCTACGAGCAGTACTTC. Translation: CASSQGTEAYEQYF.

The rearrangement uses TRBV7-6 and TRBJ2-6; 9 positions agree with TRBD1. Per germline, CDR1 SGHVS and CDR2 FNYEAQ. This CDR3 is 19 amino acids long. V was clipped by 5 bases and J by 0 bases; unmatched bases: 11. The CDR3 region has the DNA TGTGCCAGCAGCGCCCGGGACAGGGCCCAAAGCTCTGGGGCCAACGTCCTGACTTTC. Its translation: CASSARDRAQSSGANVLTF.

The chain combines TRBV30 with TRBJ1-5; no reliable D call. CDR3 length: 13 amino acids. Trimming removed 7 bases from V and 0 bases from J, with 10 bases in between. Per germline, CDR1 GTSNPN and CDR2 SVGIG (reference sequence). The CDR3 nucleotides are TGTGCCTTGGAACAGAATAGCAATCAGCCCCAGCATTTT. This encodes CALEQNSNQPQHF.

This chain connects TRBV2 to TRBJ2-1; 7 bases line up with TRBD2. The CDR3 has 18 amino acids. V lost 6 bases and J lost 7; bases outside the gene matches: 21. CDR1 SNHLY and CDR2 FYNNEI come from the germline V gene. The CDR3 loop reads CASSLVSSGKFIINEQFF. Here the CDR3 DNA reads TGTGCCAGCAGCCTTGTTTCAAGCGGGAAATTTATTATAAATGAGCAGTTCTTC.

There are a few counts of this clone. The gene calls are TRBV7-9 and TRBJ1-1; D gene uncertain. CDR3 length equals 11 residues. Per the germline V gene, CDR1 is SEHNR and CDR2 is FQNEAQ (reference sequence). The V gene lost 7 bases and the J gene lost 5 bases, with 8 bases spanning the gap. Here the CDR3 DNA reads TGTGCCAGCACCCCAGGTACTGAAGCTTTCTTT. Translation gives CASTPGTEAFF.

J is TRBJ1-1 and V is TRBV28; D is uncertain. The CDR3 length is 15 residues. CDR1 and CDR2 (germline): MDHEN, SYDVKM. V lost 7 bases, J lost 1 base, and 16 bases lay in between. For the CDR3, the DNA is TGTGCCAGCACCAGGCGGGGAGGGTGGAACACTGAAGCTTTCTTT. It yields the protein CASTRRGGWNTEAFF.

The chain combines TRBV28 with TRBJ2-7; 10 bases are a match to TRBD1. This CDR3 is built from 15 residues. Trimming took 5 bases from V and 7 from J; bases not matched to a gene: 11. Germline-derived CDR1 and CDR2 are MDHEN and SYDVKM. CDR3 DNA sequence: TGTGCCAGCAGTCCTACAAGACAGGGGGCGGGGGAGCAGTACTTC. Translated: CASSPTRQGAGEQYF.